This T cell receptor beta chain emerged from a study of CD8 T cells in Susac syndrome. Sequencing of TCR beta was undertaken in CD8+ and CD4+ T cells derived from blood. The control group consisted of healthy donors matched for age and sex. TEMRA cells were FACS-enriched, with CD8+ and CD4+ T cells isolated negatively. The germline V and J ends were trimmed by 4 bases and 2 bases, with 21 bases remaining between them. The germline V gene has CDR1 MNHEY and CDR2 SMNVEV (reference sequence). The CDR3 contains 17 residues. RNA amounts of about 0.5 to 1 ug underwent reverse transcription with random hexamers. The CDR3 of TCR beta was amplified by immunoSEQ multiplex PCR across 54 Vbeta and 13 Jbeta. TCRdb independently ran MiXCR on the immunoSEQ multiplex PCR reads; one entry per CDR3 protein. The repertoire holds 100,000 to 150,000 distinct CDR3 sequences, with roughly 95% as singletons.

The origin of this receptor is a human donor in good health. This chain connects TRBV27 to TRBJ2-7; possible D gene TRBD2, 6 bases. What was sequenced was CD4+ T cells from PBMCs. The CDR3 sequence: CASSSPIRLGVTYEQYF. The CDR3 region has the DNA TGTGCCAGCAGTTCCCCAATCCGACTAGGGGTTACCTACGAGCAGTACTTC.